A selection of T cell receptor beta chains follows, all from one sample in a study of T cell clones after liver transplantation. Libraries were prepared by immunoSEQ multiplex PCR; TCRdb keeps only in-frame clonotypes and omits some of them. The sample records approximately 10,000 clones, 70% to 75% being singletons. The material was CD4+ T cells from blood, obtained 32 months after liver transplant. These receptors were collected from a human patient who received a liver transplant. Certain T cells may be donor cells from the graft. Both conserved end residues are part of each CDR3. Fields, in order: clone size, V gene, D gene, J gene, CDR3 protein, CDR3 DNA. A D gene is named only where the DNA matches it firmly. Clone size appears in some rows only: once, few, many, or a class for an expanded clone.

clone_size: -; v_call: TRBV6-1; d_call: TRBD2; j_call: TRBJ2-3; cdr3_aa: CASSDTSRAGGPDTQYF; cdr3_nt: TGTGCCAGCAGTGATACCAGCAGGGCGGGAGGGCCAGATACGCAGTATTTT
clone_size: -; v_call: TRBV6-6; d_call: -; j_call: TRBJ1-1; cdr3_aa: CASSTDGAGTEAFF; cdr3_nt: TGTGCCAGCAGCACGGACGGGGCCGGCACTGAAGCTTTCTTT
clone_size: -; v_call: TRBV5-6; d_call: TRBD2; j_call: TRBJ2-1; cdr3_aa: CASSFGSSGYNEQFF; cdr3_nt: TGTGCCAGCAGCTTTGGGTCTAGCGGGTACAATGAGCAGTTCTTC
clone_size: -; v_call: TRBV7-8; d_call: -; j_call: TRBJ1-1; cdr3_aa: CASSFIRVSEAFF; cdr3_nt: TGTGCCAGCAGCTTCATCAGGGTCTCTGAAGCTTTCTTT
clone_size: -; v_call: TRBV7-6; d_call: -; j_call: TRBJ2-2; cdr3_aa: CASSLTSATGELFF; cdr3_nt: TGTGCCAGCAGCTTAACCTCCGCTACCGGGGAGCTGTTTTTT
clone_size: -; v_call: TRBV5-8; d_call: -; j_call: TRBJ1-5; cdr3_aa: CASSLEGGRQPQHF; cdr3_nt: TGTGCCAGCAGCTTGGAAGGGGGAAGGCAGCCCCAGCATTTT
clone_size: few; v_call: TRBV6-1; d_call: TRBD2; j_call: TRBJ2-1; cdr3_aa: CASSEADGGANEQFF; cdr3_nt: TGTGCCAGCAGTGAAGCGGACGGGGGGGCCAATGAGCAGTTCTTC
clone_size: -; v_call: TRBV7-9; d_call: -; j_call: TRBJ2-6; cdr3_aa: CASSLAGSSGANVLTF; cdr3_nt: TGTGCCAGCAGCTTAGCCGGAAGCTCTGGGGCCAACGTCCTGACTTTC
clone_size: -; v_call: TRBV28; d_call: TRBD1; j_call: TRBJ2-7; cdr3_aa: CASKLEGTGAPEQYF; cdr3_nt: TGTGCCAGCAAGCTGGAAGGGACAGGGGCCCCCGAGCAGTACTTC
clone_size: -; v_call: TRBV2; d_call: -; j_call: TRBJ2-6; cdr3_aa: CASSDSGQQVSGANVLTF; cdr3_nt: TGTGCCAGCAGTGATAGTGGACAGCAGGTATCTGGGGCCAACGTCCTGACTTTC
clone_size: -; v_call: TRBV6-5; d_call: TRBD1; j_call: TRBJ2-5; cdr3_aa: CASSAGQEPETQYF; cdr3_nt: TGTGCCAGCAGTGCCGGACAGGAACCAGAGACCCAGTACTTC
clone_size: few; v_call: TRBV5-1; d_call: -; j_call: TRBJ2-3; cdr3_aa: CASSTNTDTQYF; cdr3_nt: TGCGCCAGCAGCACCAATACAGATACGCAGTATTTT
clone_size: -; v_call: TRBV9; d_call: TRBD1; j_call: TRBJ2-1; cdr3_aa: CASSASGQTYNEQFF; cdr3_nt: TGTGCCAGCAGCGCTTCGGGACAGACCTACAATGAGCAGTTCTTC
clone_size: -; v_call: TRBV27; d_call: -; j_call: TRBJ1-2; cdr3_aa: CASSLDRANYGYTF; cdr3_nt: TGTGCCAGCAGTTTAGACAGAGCTAACTATGGCTACACCTTC
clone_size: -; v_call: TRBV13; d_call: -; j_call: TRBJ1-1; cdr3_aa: CASSLGQGIEAFF; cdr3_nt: TGTGCCAGCAGCTTAGGACAGGGTATTGAAGCTTTCTTT
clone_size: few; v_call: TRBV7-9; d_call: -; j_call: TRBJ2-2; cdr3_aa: CASSSQKNTGELFF; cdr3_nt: TGTGCCAGCAGCTCACAAAAAAACACCGGGGAGCTGTTTTTT
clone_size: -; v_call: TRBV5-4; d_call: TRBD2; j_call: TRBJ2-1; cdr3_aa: CASSLRGTGGNEQFF; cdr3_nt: TGTGCCAGCAGCTTGAGAGGAACCGGGGGGAATGAGCAGTTCTTC
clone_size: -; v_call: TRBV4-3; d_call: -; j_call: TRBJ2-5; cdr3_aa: CASSQDEDAKETQYF; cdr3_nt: TGCGCCAGCAGCCAAGATGAGGACGCCAAAGAGACCCAGTACTTC
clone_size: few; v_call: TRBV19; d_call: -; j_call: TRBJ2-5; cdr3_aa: CATNGRIQETQYF; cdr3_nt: TGTGCCACCAACGGACGGATCCAAGAGACCCAGTACTTC
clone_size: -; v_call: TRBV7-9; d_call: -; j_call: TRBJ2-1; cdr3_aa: CASSLGQLEQFF; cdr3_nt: TGTGCCAGCAGCTTAGGGCAATTAGAGCAGTTCTTC
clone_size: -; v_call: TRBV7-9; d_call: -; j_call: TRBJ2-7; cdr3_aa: CASSWDTYEQYF; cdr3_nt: TGTGCCAGCAGCTGGGACACCTACGAGCAGTACTTC
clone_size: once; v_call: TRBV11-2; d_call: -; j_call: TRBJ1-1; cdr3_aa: CASSPLKGGEDTEAFF; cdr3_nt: TGTGCCAGCAGCCCCCTGAAAGGGGGGGAGGACACTGAAGCTTTCTTT
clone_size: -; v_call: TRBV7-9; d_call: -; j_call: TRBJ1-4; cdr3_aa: CASRDSTDEKLFF; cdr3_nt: TGTGCCAGCAGAGACAGTACAGATGAAAAACTGTTTTTT
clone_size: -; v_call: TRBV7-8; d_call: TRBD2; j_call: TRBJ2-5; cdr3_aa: CASSLLAGAGETQYF; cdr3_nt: TGTGCCAGCAGCTTATTAGCGGGGGCAGGAGAGACCCAGTACTTC
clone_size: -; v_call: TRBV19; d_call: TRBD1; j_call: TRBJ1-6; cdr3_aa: CASSIGTGPAPLHF; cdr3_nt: TGTGCCAGTAGTATTGGGACAGGGCCCGCACCCCTCCACTTT
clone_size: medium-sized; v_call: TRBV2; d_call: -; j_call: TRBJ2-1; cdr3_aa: CASSEWVGDFSYNEQFF; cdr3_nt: TGTGCCAGCAGTGAATGGGTAGGGGATTTTTCCTACAATGAGCAGTTCTTC
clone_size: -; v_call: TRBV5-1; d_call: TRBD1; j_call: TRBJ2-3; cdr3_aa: CASSTNSQGAGTDTQYF; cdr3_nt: TGCGCCAGCAGCACAAATTCACAGGGGGCAGGCACAGATACGCAGTATTTT
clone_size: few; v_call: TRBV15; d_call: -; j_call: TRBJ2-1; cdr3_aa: CATSRDDLSSYNEQFF; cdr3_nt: TGTGCCACCAGCAGAGATGACTTGAGCTCCTACAATGAGCAGTTCTTC
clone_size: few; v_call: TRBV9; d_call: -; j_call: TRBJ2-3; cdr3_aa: CASSPGLLWADTQYF; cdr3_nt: TGTGCCAGCAGCCCAGGACTCCTCTGGGCAGATACGCAGTATTTT
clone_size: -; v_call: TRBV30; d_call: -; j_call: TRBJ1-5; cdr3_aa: CAWSEVPGNQPQHF; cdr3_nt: TGTGCCTGGAGTGAGGTGCCTGGCAATCAGCCCCAGCATTTT
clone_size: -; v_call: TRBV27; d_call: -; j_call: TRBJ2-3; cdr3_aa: CASGNGVEQYF; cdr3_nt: TGTGCCAGCGGGAACGGAGTGGAGCAGTATTTT
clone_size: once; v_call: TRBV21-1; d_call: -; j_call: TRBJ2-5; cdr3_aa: CASAGLRGRGETQYF; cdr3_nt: TGTGCCAGCGCAGGGCTTCGTGGCAGGGGGGAGACCCAGTACTTC
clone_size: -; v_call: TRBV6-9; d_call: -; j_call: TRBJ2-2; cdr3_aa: CASSYNRVAGELFF; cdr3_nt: TGTGCCAGCAGTTATAACAGGGTGGCCGGGGAGCTGTTTTTT
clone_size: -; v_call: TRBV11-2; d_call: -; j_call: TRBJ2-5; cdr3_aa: CASSGDTWETQYF; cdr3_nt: TGTGCCAGCAGCGGGGACACTTGGGAGACCCAGTACTTC
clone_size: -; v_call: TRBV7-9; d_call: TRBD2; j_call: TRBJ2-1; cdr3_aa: CASRLAGLAASRGDEQFF; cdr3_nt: TGTGCCAGCAGACTAGCTGGACTAGCGGCCTCCCGGGGAGATGAGCAGTTCTTC
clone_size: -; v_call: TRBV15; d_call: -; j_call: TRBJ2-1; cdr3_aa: CATSRDLGQTAQQFF; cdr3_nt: TGTGCCACCAGCCGAGACCTAGGACAGACAGCCCAGCAGTTCTTC
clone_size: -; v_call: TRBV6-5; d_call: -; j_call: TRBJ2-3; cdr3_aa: CASSYEGESDTQYF; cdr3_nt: TGTGCCAGCAGTTACGAGGGGGAGTCAGATACGCAGTATTTT
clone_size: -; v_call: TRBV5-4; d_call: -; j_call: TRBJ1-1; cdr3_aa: CASSQLPVNTEAFF; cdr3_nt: TGTGCCAGCAGTCAGCTGCCCGTGAACACTGAAGCTTTCTTT
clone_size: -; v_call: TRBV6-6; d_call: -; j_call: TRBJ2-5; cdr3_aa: CASSYGGQETQYF; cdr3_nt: TGTGCCAGCAGTTACGGGGGCCAGGAGACCCAGTACTTC
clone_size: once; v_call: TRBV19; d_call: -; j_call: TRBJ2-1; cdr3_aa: CASSIQKSSYNEQFF; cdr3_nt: TGTGCCAGTAGTATTCAGAAATCCTCCTACAATGAGCAGTTCTTC
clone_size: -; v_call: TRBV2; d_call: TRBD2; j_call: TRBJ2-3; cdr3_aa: CASSDPTLLAGGPDTQYF; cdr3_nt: TGTGCCAGCAGTGACCCGACCCTACTAGCGGGGGGCCCAGATACGCAGTATTTT
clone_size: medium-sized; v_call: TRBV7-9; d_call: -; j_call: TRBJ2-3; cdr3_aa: CAGTRDFTDTQYF; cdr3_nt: TGTGCCGGGACACGGGATTTCACAGATACGCAGTATTTT
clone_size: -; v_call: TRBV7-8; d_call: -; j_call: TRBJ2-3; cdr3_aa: CASGRRWEFFTDTQYF; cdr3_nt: TGTGCCAGCGGGAGGAGGTGGGAATTTTTCACAGATACGCAGTATTTT
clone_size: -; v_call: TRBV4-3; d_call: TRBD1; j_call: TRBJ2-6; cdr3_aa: CASSQDWTGLSGANVLTF; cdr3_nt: TGCGCCAGCAGCCAAGATTGGACAGGGTTATCTGGGGCCAACGTCCTGACTTTC
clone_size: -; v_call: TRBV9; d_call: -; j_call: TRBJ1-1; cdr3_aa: CASSPTRDTTEAFF; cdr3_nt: TGTGCCAGCAGCCCTACCCGGGACACAACTGAAGCTTTCTTT
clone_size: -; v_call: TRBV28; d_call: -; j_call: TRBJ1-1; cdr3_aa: CASSSGPPPVNTEAFF; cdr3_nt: TGTGCCAGCAGTTCCGGGCCGCCGCCGGTGAACACTGAAGCTTTCTTT
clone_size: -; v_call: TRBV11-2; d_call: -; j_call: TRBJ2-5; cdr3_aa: CASSIDRQETQYF; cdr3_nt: TGTGCCAGCAGCATAGACAGGCAAGAGACCCAGTACTTC
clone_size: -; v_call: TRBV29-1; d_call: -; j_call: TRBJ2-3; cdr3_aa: CSVEDTWGGGSTDTQYF; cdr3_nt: TGCAGCGTTGAAGATACCTGGGGTGGCGGCAGCACAGATACGCAGTATTTT
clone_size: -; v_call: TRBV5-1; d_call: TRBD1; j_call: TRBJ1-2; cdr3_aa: CASSLRLEGAYGYTF; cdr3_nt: TGCGCCAGCAGCTTGAGGTTGGAGGGGGCCTATGGCTACACCTTC
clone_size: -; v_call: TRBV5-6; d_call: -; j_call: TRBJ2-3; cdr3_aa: CASSHMASTSQGTDTQYF; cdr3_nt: TGTGCCAGCAGCCATATGGCATCGACTAGTCAGGGCACAGATACGCAGTATTTT
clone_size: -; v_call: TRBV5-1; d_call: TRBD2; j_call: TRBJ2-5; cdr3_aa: CASSLALAGGYQETQYF; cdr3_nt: TGCGCCAGCAGCTTGGCCCTAGCGGGAGGGTACCAAGAGACCCAGTACTTC
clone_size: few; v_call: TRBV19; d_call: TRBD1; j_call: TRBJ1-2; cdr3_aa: CASTSTGGRGYTF; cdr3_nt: TGTGCCAGTACTTCGACAGGGGGTCGCGGCTACACCTTC
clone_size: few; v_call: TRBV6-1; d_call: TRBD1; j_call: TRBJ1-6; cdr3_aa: CASSSDRGLSPLHF; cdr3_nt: TGTGCCAGCAGTTCAGACAGGGGGCTTTCACCCCTCCACTTT
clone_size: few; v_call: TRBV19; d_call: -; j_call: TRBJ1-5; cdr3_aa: CASSITGSNQPQHF; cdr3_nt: TGTGCCAGTAGTATAACAGGGAGCAATCAGCCCCAGCATTTT
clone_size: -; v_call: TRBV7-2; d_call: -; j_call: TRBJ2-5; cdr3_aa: CASSPGPRETQYF; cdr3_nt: TGTGCCAGCAGCCCGGGCCCTCGGGAGACCCAGTACTTC
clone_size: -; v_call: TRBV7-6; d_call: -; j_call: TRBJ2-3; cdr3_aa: CASSLVRGPDTQYF; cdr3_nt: TGTGCCAGCAGCTTAGTTCGGGGTCCAGATACGCAGTATTTT
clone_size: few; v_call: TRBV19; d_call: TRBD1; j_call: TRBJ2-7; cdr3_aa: CASSPWTGSYEQYF; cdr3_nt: TGTGCCAGTAGTCCCTGGACAGGATCCTACGAGCAGTACTTC
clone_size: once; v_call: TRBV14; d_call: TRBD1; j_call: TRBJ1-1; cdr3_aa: CASSLTGGTEAFF; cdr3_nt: TGTGCCAGCAGCCTAACAGGGGGCACTGAAGCTTTCTTT
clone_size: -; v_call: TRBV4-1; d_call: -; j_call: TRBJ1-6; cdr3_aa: CASSQEKVGTGNNSPLHF; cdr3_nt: TGCGCCAGCAGCCAAGAGAAGGTTGGAACAGGCAATAATTCACCCCTCCACTTT